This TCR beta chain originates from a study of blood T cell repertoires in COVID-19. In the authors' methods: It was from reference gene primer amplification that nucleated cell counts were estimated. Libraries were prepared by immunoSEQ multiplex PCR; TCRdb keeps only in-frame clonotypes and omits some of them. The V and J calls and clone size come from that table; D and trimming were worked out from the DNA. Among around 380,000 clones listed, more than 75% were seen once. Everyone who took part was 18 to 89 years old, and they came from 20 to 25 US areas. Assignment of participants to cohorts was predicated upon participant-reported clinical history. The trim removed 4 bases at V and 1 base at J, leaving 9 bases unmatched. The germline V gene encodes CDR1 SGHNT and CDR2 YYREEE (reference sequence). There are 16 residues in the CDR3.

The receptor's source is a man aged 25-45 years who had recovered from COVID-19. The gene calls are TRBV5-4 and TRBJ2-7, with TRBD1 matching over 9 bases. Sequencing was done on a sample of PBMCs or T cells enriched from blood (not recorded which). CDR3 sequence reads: CASSAQTGTGSYEQYF. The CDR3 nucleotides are TGTGCCAGCAGCGCCCAAACCGGGACAGGGTCCTACGAGCAGTACTTC.